The T cell receptor beta chain described here comes from a study of T cells in Graves' hyperthyroidism and ophthalmopathy. Broader study findings: Stable hyperthyroidism was told apart from ophthalmopathy by a model built on 13 V-J features. In blood, most of the thyroid clonotypes expanded above 0.001 were also present.

The CDR3 regions of TCR beta were amplified from RNA transcripts. TCR CDR3 regions were first amplified by RT-PCR with HTBI primers. TCRdb reprocessed the multiplex PCR reads via MiXCR and lists one record per CDR3 protein. Here the sample spans more than 500,000 distinct CDR3 sequences, approximately 14% being singletons. Remarks on this clonotype: Its antigen is still unknown.

The junction had 18 bases not matched to a gene; V was cut back by 5 bases and J by 3 bases. This CDR3 is built from 18 residues. Sequencing was performed on blood. The chain joins TRBV12-3 or TRBV12-4 to TRBJ1-1; TRBD1 matches 7 bases. This TCR derives from a woman aged 40 to 50 with Graves' hyperthyroidism. CDR3: CASSPTLGGVLVDTEAFF. In DNA form, the CDR3 reads TGTGCCAGCAGTCCCACACTAGGGGGCGTTTTGGTGGACACTGAAGCTTTCTTT.